One sample yielded the 21 T cell receptor beta chains listed below, sequenced in a study of blood T cell repertoires in COVID-19. The data were produced by immunoSEQ multiplex PCR, yet TCRdb's version contains in-frame clones alone and is incomplete. The data contain about 99,000 clones, around 82% of them singletons. What was sequenced was peripheral blood. Receptor source: a human donor in a cohort sampled during active or convalescent COVID-19.

V usage is TRBV2 and J usage is TRBJ1-2, with TRBD1 as a possible D gene (5 bases). CDR3 size: 14 residues. The V end was cut by 5 bases, the J end by 4 bases, with 14 bases between. Germline values: CDR1 SNHLY, CDR2 FYNNEI. The DNA of the CDR3 is TGTGCCAGCAGTTCGACAGCTCTAGGCTATGGCTACACCTTC. It is translated as CASSSTALGYGYTF.

This clone was observed a few times. The rearrangement joins TRBV6-5 to TRBJ1-6; tentatively, D is TRBD1 (5 bases). CDR3 length: 14 amino acids. Per the germline V gene, CDR1 is MNHEY and CDR2 is SVGAGI. V lost 6 bases and J 7 bases, leaving 13 bases between the germline ends. DNA of the CDR3: TGTGCCAGCAGACTCGGGCAGGGCAATTCACCCCTCCACTTT. Protein sequence: CASRLGQGNSPLHF.

The sample holds one count of this clone. The rearrangement links TRBV11-3 to TRBJ2-3; 13 bases align to TRBD2. Losses at the gene ends were 5 bases for V and 2 bases for J; bases not matched to a gene: 4. The CDR3 length is 16 residues. Per germline, CDR1 SGHNT and CDR2 YENEEA. CDR3 DNA: TGTGCCAGCAGCCATGGACTAGCGGGGGACACAGATACGCAGTATTTT. As protein: CASSHGLAGDTDTQYF.

CDR3: CASKVPSGANEQFF. The CDR3 DNA reads TGTGCCAGCAAGGTCCCTAGCGGAGCCAATGAGCAGTTCTTC. The chain couples TRBV6-5 to TRBJ2-1, with 7 bases that match TRBD2. Germline lookup yields CDR1 MNHEY and CDR2 SVGAGI. There are 14 residues in the CDR3. The ends lost 7 bases at V and 6 bases at J; junction bases unmatched: 9.

This clone was detected many times. The rearrangement joins TRBV7-2 to TRBJ2-1, with unresolved D. The CDR3 is made up of 15 amino acids. CDR1 is SGHTA and CDR2 is FQGNSA in the germline V gene. The V gene lost 3 bases and the J gene lost 0 bases, with 9 bases spanning the gap. Written as DNA, the CDR3 is TGTGCCAGCAGCTTTGAGGCCAGCTCCTACAATGAGCAGTTCTTC. As protein: CASSFEASSYNEQFF.

This sequence joins TRBV6-5 and TRBJ1-2; 8 nucleotides agree with TRBD1. Germline trimming cut 4 bases from V and 5 bases from J; bases unmatched to any gene: 9. Germline V gives CDR1 MNHEY, CDR2 SVGAGI. The CDR3 is 15 amino acids. The CDR3 DNA reads TGTGCCAGCAGTTGGACCGGGACAGGCTCTTATGGCTACACCTTC. Protein product: CASSWTGTGSYGYTF.

The genes are TRBV2 and TRBJ1-1, with a weak D call TRBD1 (5 bases). This CDR3 is built from 16 residues. The V gene's germline CDR1 is SNHLY and CDR2 FYNNEI. Trimming removed 6 bases at V and 0 bases at J, with 17 bases between. The CDR3 sequence is CASRTQPGGMNTEAFF. DNA of the CDR3: TGTGCCAGCAGAACACAACCGGGGGGAATGAACACTGAAGCTTTCTTT. Using reference TRBV2 and TRBJ1-1 for the parts outside the CDR3, the full variable domain is EPEVTQTPSHQVTQMGQEVILRCVPISNHLYFYWYRQILGQKVEFLVSFYNNEISEKSEIFDDQFSVERPDGSNFTLKIRSTKLEDSAMYFCASRTQPGGMNTEAFFGQGTRLTVV.

The chain joins TRBV5-8 to TRBJ1-3; D remains ambiguous. Trimming shortened V by 0 bases and J by 0 bases, and 13 bases separated the two germline ends. This CDR3 contains 17 residues. Germline CDR1 is SGHTS and CDR2 is YDEGEE. The CDR3: CASSLALGLPSGNTIYF. The CDR3 nucleotides are TGTGCCAGCAGCTTGGCTCTGGGCCTGCCCTCTGGAAACACCATATATTTT.

This clone has only one observation. This sequence joins TRBV9 and TRBJ2-5; 7 bases map to TRBD2. CDR3 size: 15 residues. V shed 2 bases and J 3 bases; nucleotides not matched to a gene: 7. Germline loops: CDR1 SGDLS, CDR2 YYNGEE. In nucleotides, the CDR3 is TGTGCCAGCAGCGTCCCGGGGGGAGACAAAGAGACCCAGTACTTC. Translating gives CASSVPGGDKETQYF.

J is TRBJ2-7 and V is TRBV11-3; TRBD1 matches 9 bases. After removal of 5 bases from V and 6 bases from J, the junction contained 11 bases not matched to a gene. The CDR3 is made up of 15 amino acids. The germline V gene has CDR1 SGHNT and CDR2 YENEEA. The CDR3 sequence is CASSNRDRVKVEQYF. Written as DNA, the CDR3 is TGTGCCAGCAGCAACCGGGACAGGGTCAAGGTCGAGCAGTACTTC. The entire variable domain, with the rest obtained from reference TRBV11-3 and TRBJ2-7, is as follows: EAGVVQSPRYKIIEKKQPVAFWCNPISGHNTLYWYLQNLGQGPELLIRYENEEAVDDSQLPKDRFSAERLKGVDSTLKIQPAELGDSAVYLCASSNRDRVKVEQYFGPGTRLTVT.

This clone was seen just once. The CDR3 protein is CASSSQRGGANVLTF. In DNA form, the CDR3 reads TGTGCCAGCAGCTCCCAGCGGGGCGGGGCCAACGTCCTGACTTTC. The genes are TRBV5-4 and TRBJ2-6, with 7 bases lining up with TRBD2. The V gene end was trimmed by 3 bases and the J gene end by 4 bases; junction bases not matched to a gene: 4. Germline values: CDR1 SGHNT, CDR2 YYREEE (reference sequence). This CDR3 has 15 residues.

This clone was seen a single time. The chain employs TRBV5-6 and TRBJ1-2; the D gene is possibly TRBD1 (6 bases). V was pared by 4 bases and J by 5 bases, with 12 bases between. The V gene's germline CDR1 is SGHDT and CDR2 YYEEEE. The CDR3 spans 13 residues. This CDR3 reads CASSLQGGYGYTF. CDR3 nucleotide sequence: TGTGCCAGCAGCCTACAGGGAGGGTATGGCTACACCTTC.

This chain connects TRBV7-3 to TRBJ2-3; the match to TRBD2 covers 12 bases. CDR1 is SGHTA and CDR2 is FQGTGA in the germline V gene. V dropped 4 bases and J dropped 5; count of bases not matched to a gene: 4. The CDR3 covers 15 residues. DNA for the CDR3: TGTGCCAGCAGCTCTAGCGGGGGGGCCGGAGATACGCAGTATTTT. It yields the protein CASSSSGGAGDTQYF.

The gene calls are TRBV15 and TRBJ2-5, with D possibly being TRBD2 (7 bases). This CDR3 comprises 15 residues. Between the trimmed V and J ends, which lost 1 base and 1 base, there was a span of 10 bases. Germline CDR1 and CDR2: LNHNV and YYDKDF (reference sequence). CDR3 sequence: CATSRGGGFQETQYF. CDR3 DNA: TGTGCCACCAGCAGAGGCGGGGGCTTCCAAGAGACCCAGTACTTC.

The rearrangement joins TRBV3-1 (or the pseudogene TRBV3-2) to TRBJ2-5; 10 bases agree with TRBD2. The CDR3 totals 17 residues. Trimming took 0 bases from V and 3 from J; bases not matched to a gene: 7. Germline CDR1 and CDR2: LGHDT and YNNKEL (reference sequence). The CDR3 DNA follows: TGTGCCAGCAGCCAAGATCTTTGGACTAGCGGTAAAGAGACCCAGTACTTC. Protein: CASSQDLWTSGKETQYF.

This chain connects TRBV7-3 to TRBJ1-4; 8 bases match TRBD1. V lost 5 bases and J lost 7; bases outside the gene matches: 9. The germline CDR1 and CDR2 sequences are SGHTA and FQGTGA. There are 15 residues in the CDR3. CDR3 in DNA: TGTGCCAGCAGCCCGCAGACAGGGGAAGGTGAAAAACTGTTTTTT. Protein product: CASSPQTGEGEKLFF.

V gene TRBV19 combines with J gene TRBJ2-5; D is unclear. V lost 7 bases, J lost 5 bases, and 11 bases lay in between. Germline V CDR1 and CDR2: LNHDA, SQIVND (reference sequence). CDR3 length equals 12 residues. In nucleotides, the CDR3 is TGTGCCAGTAACCTCATCCGGGAGACCCAGTACTTC. It is translated as CASNLIRETQYF. The full variable domain, in which reference TRBV19 and TRBJ2-5 provide the parts outside the CDR3, is DGGITQSPKYLFRKEGQNVTLSCEQNLNHDAMYWYRQDPGQGLRLIYYSQIVNDFQKGDIAEGYSVSREKKESFPLTVTSAQKNPTAFYLCASNLIRETQYFGPGTRLLVL.

The J gene is TRBJ2-1, the V gene TRBV15; TRBD2 matches at 7 bases. The germline V gene has CDR1 LNHNV and CDR2 YYDKDF (reference sequence). The length of the CDR3 is 14 residues. V dropped 4 bases and J dropped 10; count of bases not matched to a gene: 10. CDR3 coding DNA: TGTGCCACCAGCAAGGAGGGAGGGGTCGGAGAGCAGTTCTTC. Encoded protein: CATSKEGGVGEQFF.

The chain joins TRBV11-2 to TRBJ1-1; D ambiguous. V was pared by 5 bases and J by 8 bases, with 12 bases between. Germline CDR1 SGHAT, CDR2 FQNNGV. The CDR3 has 12 residues. CDR3 bases: TGTGCCAGCAGCCCCCTCGGGGTAGAAGCTTTCTTT. Amino acid sequence: CASSPLGVEAFF.

The chain couples TRBV28 to TRBJ2-6; TRBD1 agrees at 7 bases. The ends lost 2 bases at V and 1 base at J; junction bases unmatched: 8. This CDR3 contains 18 residues. The germline CDR1 and CDR2 sequences are MDHEN and SYDVKM. This chain's CDR3 is CASSLGQGEPSGANVLTF. The DNA for the CDR3 is TGTGCCAGCAGTTTAGGGCAGGGGGAACCGTCTGGGGCCAACGTCCTGACTTTC.

The CDR3: CSTQGAAPGNEQFF. For the CDR3, the DNA is TGCAGCACCCAAGGAGCGGCCCCTGGGAATGAGCAGTTCTTC. The gene calls are TRBV29-1 and TRBJ2-1; possibly TRBD2 for D (5 bases). In germline, CDR1 is SQVTM, CDR2 ANQGSEA. This CDR3 has 14 residues. Between the trimmed V and J ends, which lost 8 bases and 7 bases, there was a span of 21 bases.